This T cell receptor beta chain was profiled in a study of blood T cells in healthy people across ages. Germline V gives CDR1 SNHLY, CDR2 FYNNEI. The CDR3 sequence is 12 residues long. With 7 bases removed from V and 3 bases from J, the gap between germline ends came to 10 bases. This clonotype was seen a few times. A second about 6 to 12 cycle PCR used barcoded and J-beta primers. TCRdb analysed the 5' RACE reads with MiXCR anew, one entry per CDR3 protein. The sample yields more than 900,000 distinct CDR3 sequences, around 27% seen once. The sample was also reused in another study, on T cells of mothers and their children.

The sample consisted of blood. The genes are TRBV2 and TRBJ2-7; no clear D. This TCR came from a girl aged 2 to 10 in good health. This CDR3 is CASTPNIYEQYF. CDR3 bases: TGTGCCAGCACCCCTAACATCTACGAGCAGTACTTC.